This T cell receptor (beta chain) was found in a study of blood T cell repertoires in COVID-19. In the study overall: PBMCs, B-cell-depleted T cells, or T cells were the source of the cDNA or gDNA that made up the material.

As originally analysed: Using reference gene primer amplification, nucleated cell counts were estimated. Assay used: immunoSEQ multiplex PCR; TCRdb lists only in-frame clones, some missing. That table supplies the V and J calls and clone size; D and trimming were determined from the DNA. The table includes 350,000 to 450,000 clones, roughly 86% detected once. Germline loops: CDR1 SGHTA, CDR2 FQGTGA. CDR3 length: 16 amino acids. With 5 bases clipped from V and 2 bases from J, the junction kept 7 bases outside the gene matches. What was sequenced was peripheral blood. This clonotype originated in a woman between 55 and 75 years old with COVID-19, enrolled during active disease. The chain uses TRBV7-3 and TRBJ1-5; TRBD1 matches 9 bases. The CDR3 sequence: CASSPQGAAGNQPQHF. The CDR3 bases are TGTGCCAGCAGCCCACAGGGGGCGGCGGGCAATCAGCCCCAGCATTTT.